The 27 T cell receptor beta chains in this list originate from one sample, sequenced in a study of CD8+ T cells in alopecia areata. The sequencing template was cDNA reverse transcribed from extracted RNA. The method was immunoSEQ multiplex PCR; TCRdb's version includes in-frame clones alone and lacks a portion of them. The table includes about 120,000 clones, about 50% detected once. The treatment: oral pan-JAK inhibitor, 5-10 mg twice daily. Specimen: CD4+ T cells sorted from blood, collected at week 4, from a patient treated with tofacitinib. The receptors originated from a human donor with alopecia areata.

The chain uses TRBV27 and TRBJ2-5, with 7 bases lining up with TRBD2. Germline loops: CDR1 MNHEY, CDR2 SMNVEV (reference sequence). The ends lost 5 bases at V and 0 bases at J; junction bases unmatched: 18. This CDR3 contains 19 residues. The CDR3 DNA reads TGTGCCAGCAGTCGGTTTACTGCGGGAGTCTCTGGGGACCAAGAGACCCAGTACTTC. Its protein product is CASSRFTAGVSGDQETQYF.

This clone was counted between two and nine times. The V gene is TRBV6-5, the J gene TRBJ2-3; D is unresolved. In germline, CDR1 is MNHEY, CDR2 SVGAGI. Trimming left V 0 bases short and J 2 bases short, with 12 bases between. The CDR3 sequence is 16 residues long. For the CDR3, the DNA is TGTGCCAGCAGTTACTCTTATAGCTCGCCCACAGATACGCAGTATTTT. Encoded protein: CASSYSYSSPTDTQYF.

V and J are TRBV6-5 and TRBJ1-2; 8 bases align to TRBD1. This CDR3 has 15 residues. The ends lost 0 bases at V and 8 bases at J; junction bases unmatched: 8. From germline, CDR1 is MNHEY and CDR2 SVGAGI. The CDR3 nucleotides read TGTGCCAGCAGTTACTCGAAGGACAGGGCTAGAGGCTACACCTTC. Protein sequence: CASSYSKDRARGYTF.

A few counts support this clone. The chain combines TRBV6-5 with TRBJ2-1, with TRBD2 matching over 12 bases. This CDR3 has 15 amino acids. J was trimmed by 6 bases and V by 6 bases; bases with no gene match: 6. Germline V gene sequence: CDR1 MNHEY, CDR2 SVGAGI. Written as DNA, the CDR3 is TGTGCCAGCAGACCTCTAGCGGGAGGGTCCAATGAGCAGTTCTTC. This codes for CASRPLAGGSNEQFF.

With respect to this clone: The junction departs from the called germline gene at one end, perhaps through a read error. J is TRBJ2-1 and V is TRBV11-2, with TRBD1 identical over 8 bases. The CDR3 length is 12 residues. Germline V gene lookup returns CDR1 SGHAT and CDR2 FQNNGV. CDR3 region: CASSLVGRGLVF. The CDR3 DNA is TGTGCCAGCAGCTTAGTTGGCAGGGGGCTGGTCTTC.

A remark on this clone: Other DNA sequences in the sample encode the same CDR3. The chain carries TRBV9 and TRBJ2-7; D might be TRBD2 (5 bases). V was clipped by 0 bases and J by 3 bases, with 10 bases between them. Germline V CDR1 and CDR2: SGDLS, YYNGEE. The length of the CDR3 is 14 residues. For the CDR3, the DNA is TGTGCCAGCAGCGTAGGTCCGGGAAGCTACGAGCAGTACTTC. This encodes CASSVGPGSYEQYF. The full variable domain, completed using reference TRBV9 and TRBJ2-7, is DSGVTQTPKHLITATGQRVTLRCSPRSGDLSVYWYQQSLDQGLQFLIQYYNGEERAKGNILERFSAQQFPDLHSELNLSSLELGDSALYFCASSVGPGSYEQYFGPGTRLTVT.

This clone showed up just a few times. Here the CDR3 reads CASRGAVNSGNTIYF. CDR3 nucleotides: TGTGCCAGCAGGGGGGCTGTGAACTCTGGAAACACCATATATTTT. The chain is built from TRBV6-5 and TRBJ1-3; D might be TRBD1 (6 bases). Germline CDR1 reads MNHEY; CDR2 reads SVGAGI. The CDR3 runs 15 residues. The V and J ends lost 6 bases and 0 bases respectively, with 12 bases between them.

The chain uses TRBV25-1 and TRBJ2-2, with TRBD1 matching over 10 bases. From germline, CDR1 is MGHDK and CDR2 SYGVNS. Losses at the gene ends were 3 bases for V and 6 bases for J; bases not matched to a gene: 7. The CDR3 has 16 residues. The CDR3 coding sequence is TGTGCCAGCAGTGACATCGGGACAGGGGCGGCCGGGGAGCTGTTTTTT. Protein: CASSDIGTGAAGELFF.

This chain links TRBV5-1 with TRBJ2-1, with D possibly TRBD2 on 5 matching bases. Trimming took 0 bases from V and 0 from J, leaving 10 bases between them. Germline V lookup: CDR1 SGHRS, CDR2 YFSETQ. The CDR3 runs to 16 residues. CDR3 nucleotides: TGCGCCAGCAGCTTGGCAAGCGGAAGCTCCTACAATGAGCAGTTCTTC. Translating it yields CASSLASGSSYNEQFF.

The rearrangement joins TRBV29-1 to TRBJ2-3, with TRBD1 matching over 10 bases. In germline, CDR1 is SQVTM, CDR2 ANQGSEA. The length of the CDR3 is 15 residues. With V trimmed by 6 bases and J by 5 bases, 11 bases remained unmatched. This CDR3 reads CSVGLTGTGEDTQYF. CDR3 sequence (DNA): TGCAGCGTAGGATTAACCGGGACAGGGGAAGATACGCAGTATTTT.

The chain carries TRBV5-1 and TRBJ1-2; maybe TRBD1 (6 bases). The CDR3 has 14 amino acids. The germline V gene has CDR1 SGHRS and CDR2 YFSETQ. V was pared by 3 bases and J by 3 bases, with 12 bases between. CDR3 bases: TGCGCCAGCAGCTCGGGGGGCGCGGACTATGGCTACACCTTC. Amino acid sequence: CASSSGGADYGYTF.

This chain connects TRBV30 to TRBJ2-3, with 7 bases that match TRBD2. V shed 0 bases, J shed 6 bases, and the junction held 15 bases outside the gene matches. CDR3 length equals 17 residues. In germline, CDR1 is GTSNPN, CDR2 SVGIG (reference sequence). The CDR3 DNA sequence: TGTGCCTGGAGTGTACCGTTTGGGGGGAGGGCCGTCGATACGCAGTATTTT. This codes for CAWSVPFGGRAVDTQYF.

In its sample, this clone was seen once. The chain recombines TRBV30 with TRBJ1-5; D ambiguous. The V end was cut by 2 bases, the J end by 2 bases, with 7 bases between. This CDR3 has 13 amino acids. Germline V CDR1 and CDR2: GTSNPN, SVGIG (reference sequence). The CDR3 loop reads CAWSSQGNQPQHF. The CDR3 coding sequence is TGTGCCTGGAGTAGTCAGGGCAATCAGCCCCAGCATTTT. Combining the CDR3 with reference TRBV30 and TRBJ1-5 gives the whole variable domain SQTIHQWPATLVQPVGSPLSLECTVEGTSNPNLYWYRQAAGRGLQLLFYSVGIGQISSEVPQNLSASRPQDRQFILSSKKLLLSDSGFYLCAWSSQGNQPQHFGDGTRLSIL.

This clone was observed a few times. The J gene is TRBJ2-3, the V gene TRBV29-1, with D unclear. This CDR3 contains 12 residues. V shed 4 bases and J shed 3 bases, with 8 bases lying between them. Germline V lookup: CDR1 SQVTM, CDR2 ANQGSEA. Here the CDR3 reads CSVVLATDTQYF. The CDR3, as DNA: TGCAGCGTTGTCTTGGCTACAGATACGCAGTATTTT.

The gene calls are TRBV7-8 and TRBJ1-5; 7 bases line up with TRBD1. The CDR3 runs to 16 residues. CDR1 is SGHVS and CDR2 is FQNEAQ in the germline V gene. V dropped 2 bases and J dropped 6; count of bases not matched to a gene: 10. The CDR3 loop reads CASSLIGGQRSQPQHF. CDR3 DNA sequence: TGTGCCAGCAGCTTAATAGGGGGACAGCGCAGTCAGCCCCAGCATTTT.

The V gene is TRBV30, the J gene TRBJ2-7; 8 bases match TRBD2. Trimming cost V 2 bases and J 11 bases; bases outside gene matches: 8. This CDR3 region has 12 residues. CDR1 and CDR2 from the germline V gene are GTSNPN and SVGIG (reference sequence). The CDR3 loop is CAWSTREGREYF. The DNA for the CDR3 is TGTGCCTGGAGTACTCGGGAGGGCCGGGAGTACTTC.

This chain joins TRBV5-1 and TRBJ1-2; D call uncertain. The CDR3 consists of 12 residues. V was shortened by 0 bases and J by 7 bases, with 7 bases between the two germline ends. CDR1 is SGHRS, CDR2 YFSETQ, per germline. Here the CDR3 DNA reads TGCGCCAGCAGCTTGGATGAGAGTGGCTACACCTTC. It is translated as CASSLDESGYTF.

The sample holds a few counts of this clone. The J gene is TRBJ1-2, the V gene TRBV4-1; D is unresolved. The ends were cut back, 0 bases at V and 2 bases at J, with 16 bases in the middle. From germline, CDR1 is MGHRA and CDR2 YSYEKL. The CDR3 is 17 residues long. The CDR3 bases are TGCGCCAGCAGCCAAGATCTAAGCATTCCTCCCAACTATGGCTACACCTTC. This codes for CASSQDLSIPPNYGYTF.

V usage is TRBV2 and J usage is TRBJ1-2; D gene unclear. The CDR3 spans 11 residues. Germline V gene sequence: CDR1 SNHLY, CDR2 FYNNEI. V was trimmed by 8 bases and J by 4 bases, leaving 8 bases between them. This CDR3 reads CASLDSYGYTF. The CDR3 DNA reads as TGTGCCAGCTTGGACTCCTATGGCTACACCTTC.

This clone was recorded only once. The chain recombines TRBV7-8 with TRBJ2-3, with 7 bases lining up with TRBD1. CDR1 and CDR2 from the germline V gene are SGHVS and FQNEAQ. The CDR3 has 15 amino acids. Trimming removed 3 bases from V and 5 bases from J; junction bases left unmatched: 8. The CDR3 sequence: CASSFFGRGQDTQYF. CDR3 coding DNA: TGTGCCAGCAGCTTTTTTGGTAGGGGGCAAGATACGCAGTATTTT.

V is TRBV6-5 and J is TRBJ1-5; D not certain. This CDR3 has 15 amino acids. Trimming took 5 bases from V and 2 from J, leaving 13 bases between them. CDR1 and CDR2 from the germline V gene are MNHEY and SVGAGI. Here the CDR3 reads CASSRGTQRNQPQHF. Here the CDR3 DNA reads TGTGCCAGCAGTAGAGGAACACAACGCAATCAGCCCCAGCATTTT.

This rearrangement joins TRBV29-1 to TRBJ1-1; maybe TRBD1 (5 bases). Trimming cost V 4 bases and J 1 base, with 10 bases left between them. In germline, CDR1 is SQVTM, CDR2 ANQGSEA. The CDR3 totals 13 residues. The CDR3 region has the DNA TGCAGCGTTGGGTTGGGGGGGAACACTGAAGCTTTCTTT. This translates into CSVGLGGNTEAFF.

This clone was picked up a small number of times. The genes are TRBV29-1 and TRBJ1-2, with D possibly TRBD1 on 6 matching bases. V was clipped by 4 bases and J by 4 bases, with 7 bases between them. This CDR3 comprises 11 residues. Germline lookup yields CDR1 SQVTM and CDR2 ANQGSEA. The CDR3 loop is CSVAGAYGYTF. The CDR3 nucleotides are TGCAGCGTTGCAGGGGCCTATGGCTACACCTTC.

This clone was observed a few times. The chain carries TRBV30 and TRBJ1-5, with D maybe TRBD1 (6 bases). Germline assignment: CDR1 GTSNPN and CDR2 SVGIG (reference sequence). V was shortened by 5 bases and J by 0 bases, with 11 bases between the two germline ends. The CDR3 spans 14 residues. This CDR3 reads CAWHRDSSNQPQHF. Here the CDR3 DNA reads TGTGCCTGGCACAGGGACTCTAGCAATCAGCCCCAGCATTTT.

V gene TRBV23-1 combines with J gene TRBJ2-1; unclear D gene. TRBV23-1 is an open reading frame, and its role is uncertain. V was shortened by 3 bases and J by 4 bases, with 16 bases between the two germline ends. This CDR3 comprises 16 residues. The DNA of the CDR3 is TGCGCCAGCAGTCACCAACCCACCCAGGTTTACAATGAGCAGTTCTTC. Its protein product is CASSHQPTQVYNEQFF.

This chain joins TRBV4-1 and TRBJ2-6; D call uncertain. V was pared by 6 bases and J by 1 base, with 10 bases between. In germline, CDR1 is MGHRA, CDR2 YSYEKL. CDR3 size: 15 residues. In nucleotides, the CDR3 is TGCGCCAGCAGTCCGGTGTGGTCTGGGGCCAACGTCCTGACTTTC. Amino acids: CASSPVWSGANVLTF.

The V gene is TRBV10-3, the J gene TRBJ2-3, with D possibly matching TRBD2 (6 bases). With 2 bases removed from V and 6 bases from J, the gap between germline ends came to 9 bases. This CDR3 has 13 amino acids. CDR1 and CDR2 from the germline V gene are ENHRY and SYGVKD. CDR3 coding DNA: TGTGCCATCAGTGAGATGGCGGGGGATACGCAGTATTTT. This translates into CAISEMAGDTQYF.